The rows below give T cell receptor beta chains drawn from one sample of a study of radiotherapy plus CTLA-4 blockade in lung cancer. The repertoire was sequenced with immunoSEQ multiplex PCR; TCRdb's copy has only in-frame clones and lacks some. Of approximately 76,000 clones in the sample, 60% to 85% are singletons; the top ten hold under 4.5%. The sample in question was peripheral blood, obtained from a patient treated with radiotherapy plus ipilimumab. These TCRs come from a human donor with non-small cell lung cancer who had a partial response to radiotherapy plus ipilimumab. Some clones in this sample may be carry-over from other donors' samples. CDR3s leave out the opening cysteine and the closing phenylalanine or tryptophan.

>TRBV15|TRBJ2-1
ATSRSRTASGRGV
>TRBV5-1|TRBJ1-2
ASSLDFYGYT
>TRBV6-6|TRBJ1-1
ASSYSGTGRDTEAF
>TRBV18|TRBJ2-7
ASSRDTTYEQY
>TRBV5-1|TRBJ2-5
ASSSRTSGQETQY
>TRBV7-8|TRBJ2-7
ASSPVRGYEQY
>TRBV5-8|TRBJ1-1
ASSLLGGTGTEAF
>TRBV7-9|TRBJ1-4
ASSLTGFGEKLF
>TRBV28|TRBJ1-5
ASSGGGGRQPQH
>TRBV10-2|TRBJ2-7
ASLAGEQYEQY
>TRBV7-9|TRBJ2-2
ASSLGLALTGELF
>TRBV11-3|TRBJ2-3
ASSLLAEHTQY
>TRBV6-5|TRBJ1-2
ASQVAGAYGYT
>TRBV6-5|TRBJ1-1
ASSGGTGNTEAF
>TRBV6-1|TRBJ1-2
ASRPLDREDGYT
>TRBV28|TRBJ2-4
ASGTVGLAEGKNIQY
>TRBV28|TRBJ2-3
ASLERETFTQY
>TRBV7-2|TRBJ2-3
ASSPGGQGSDTQY
>TRBV28|TRBJ2-7
ASSTTTSISYEQY
>TRBV4-3|TRBJ1-2
ASSQGTENFYGYT
>TRBV5-4|TRBJ2-5
ASSRGGGARETQY
>TRBV9|TRBJ2-2
ASSAGQPNTGELF
>TRBV7-9|TRBJ1-2
ASSSMAWGQLNYGYT
>TRBV28|TRBJ1-2
ASSSETGLGYT
>TRBV7-2|TRBJ1-2
ASSLAVTGNYGYT
>TRBV6-1|TRBJ2-7
ASSQGQNYEQY
>TRBV6-5|TRBJ1-1
ASPGTVTEAF
>TRBV7-9|TRBJ1-4
ASTPRRGSEKLF
>TRBV7-2|TRBJ1-1
ASSWVRKTEAF
>TRBV11-2|TRBJ2-1
ASQIQRGGRNEQF
>TRBV18|TRBJ1-4
ASSPPTGAGEKLF
>TRBV4-1|TRBJ2-7
ASSHSGRRGLAGAYEQY
>TRBV9|TRBJ2-7
ASSVGPPGARDEQY
>TRBV18|TRBJ1-1
ASSPQPMRDSEAF
>TRBV29-1|TRBJ1-2
SVEVGTGFGYT
>TRBV6-1|TRBJ2-3
ASSEWDSSTDTQY
>TRBV6-5|TRBJ2-1
ASGAANLGGEQF
>TRBV5-6|TRBJ2-1
ASSLGPSSYNEQF
>TRBV7-9|TRBJ2-1
ASSPGTSGRVF
>TRBV19|TRBJ1-4
ASKTGTANEKLF
>TRBV6-6|TRBJ1-2
ASSYHATFLGYGYT
>TRBV7-2|TRBJ2-7
ASSRMQGQADEQY
>TRBV27|TRBJ1-5
ASSLVGGGNQPQH
>TRBV5-6|TRBJ2-3
ASSRAGASTDTQY
>TRBV6-5|TRBJ1-2
ASRASVYGYT
>TRBV28|TRBJ1-4
ASTGGGPGHEKLF
>TRBV11-3|TRBJ1-2
ASSAGTGTGGYT
>TRBV29-1|TRBJ2-2
SVTSGGGNTGELF